These T cell receptor beta chains were read from a single sample in a study of OX40 agonist ivuxolimab in advanced cancers. Assay: immunoSEQ multiplex PCR; the TCRdb copy retains only in-frame clones and omits some. The profile shows about 68,000 clones, about 91% of them singletons. The specimen was CD4+ or CD8+ T cells sorted from blood, collected in a trial of the OX40 agonist ivuxolimab. The source of these receptors is an adult with an advanced solid tumor such as melanoma, head and neck, liver or kidney cancer. The CDR3 runs from the conserved cysteine through the conserved F or W. A D gene is named only where the DNA matches it firmly. Only some rows state a clone size, as once, few, many or a class for expanded clones.

NA	TRBJ1-4	NA	TRBV27	CASSVTGLGLEKLFF	TGTGCCAGCAGTGTGACAGGATTGGGCCTTGAAAAACTGTTTTTT
TRBD1	TRBJ1-2	once	TRBV5-6	CASSYPVLTGEWAYGYTF	TGTGCCAGCAGCTATCCAGTCCTTACAGGGGAATGGGCCTATGGCTACACCTTC
TRBD2	TRBJ2-4	NA	TRBV6-6	CASSYSGGKNIQYF	TGTGCCAGCAGTTATTCGGGGGGCAAAAACATTCAGTACTTC
NA	TRBJ1-5	once	TRBV5-6	CASSFGQRRNQPQHF	TGTGCCAGCAGCTTCGGACAGAGACGCAATCAGCCCCAGCATTTT
TRBD1	TRBJ1-5	NA	TRBV19	CASSPRQGFNLLNQPQHF	TGTGCCAGTAGTCCCCGACAGGGATTTAACCTACTCAATCAGCCCCAGCATTTT
NA	TRBJ2-7	NA	TRBV7-3	CASSLGGSSHEQYF	TGTGCCAGCAGCTTAGGGGGTAGCTCCCACGAGCAGTACTTC
TRBD1	TRBJ1-5	NA	TRBV19	CASSIDRGQGTSYSNQPQHF	TGTGCCAGTAGTATAGATCGGGGACAGGGGACCTCTTATAGCAATCAGCCCCAGCATTTT
NA	TRBJ1-2	NA	TRBV19	CASRGTGYGYTF	TGTGCCAGTAGGGGGACCGGCTATGGCTACACCTTC
TRBD1	TRBJ2-1	once	TRBV9	CASSVTGAYEQFF	TGTGCCAGCAGCGTGACAGGGGCCTATGAGCAGTTCTTC
TRBD2	TRBJ2-5	NA	TRBV2	CASVASGQETQYF	TGTGCCTCGGTGGCTAGCGGGCAAGAGACCCAGTACTTC
NA	TRBJ1-1	NA	TRBV10-3	CAISVKGMNTEAFF	TGTGCCATCAGTGTCAAGGGTATGAACACTGAAGCTTTCTTT
NA	TRBJ2-3	once	TRBV7-8	CASSPPIGWVSSDTQYF	TGTGCCAGCAGCCCCCCAATCGGGTGGGTTTCGTCAGATACGCAGTATTTT
TRBD1	TRBJ1-4	once	TRBV12-5	CASGLVTGGGEKLFF	TGTGCTAGTGGTTTGGTGACAGGGGGAGGTGAAAAACTGTTTTTT
NA	TRBJ2-1	NA	TRBV6-6	CASSPSGSSYNEQFF	TGTGCCAGCAGCCCCAGTGGCTCCTCCTACAATGAGCAGTTCTTC
NA	TRBJ1-5	NA	TRBV21-1	CASSKGLDWANQPQHF	TGTGCCAGCAGCAAAGGGTTGGATTGGGCCAATCAGCCCCAGCATTTT
NA	TRBJ1-3	few	TRBV6-5	CASSFGQFGSGNTIYF	TGTGCCAGCAGTTTCGGACAATTTGGATCGGGAAACACCATATATTTT
NA	TRBJ2-5	NA	TRBV2	CASSERGFGETQYF	TGTGCCAGCAGTGAACGCGGGTTCGGAGAGACCCAGTACTTC